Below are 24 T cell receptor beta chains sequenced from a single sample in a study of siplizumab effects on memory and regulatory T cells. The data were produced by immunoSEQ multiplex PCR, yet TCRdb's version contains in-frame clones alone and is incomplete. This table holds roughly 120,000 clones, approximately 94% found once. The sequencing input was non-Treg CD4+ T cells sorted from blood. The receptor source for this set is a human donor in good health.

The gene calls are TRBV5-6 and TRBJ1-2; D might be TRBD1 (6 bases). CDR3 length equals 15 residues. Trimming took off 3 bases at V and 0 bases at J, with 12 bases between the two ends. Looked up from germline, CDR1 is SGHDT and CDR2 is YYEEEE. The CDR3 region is CASSYPGHTNYGYTF. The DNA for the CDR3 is TGTGCCAGCAGCTATCCGGGACATACTAACTATGGCTACACCTTC.

CDR3 in amino acids: CASSFQESYEQYF. For the CDR3, the DNA is TGCGCCAGCAGCTTCCAGGAAAGCTACGAGCAGTACTTC. The chain carries TRBV5-1 and TRBJ2-7; no firm D call. V shed 2 bases and J shed 3 bases, with 9 bases lying between them. Germline loops: CDR1 SGHRS, CDR2 YFSETQ. This CDR3 comprises 13 residues.

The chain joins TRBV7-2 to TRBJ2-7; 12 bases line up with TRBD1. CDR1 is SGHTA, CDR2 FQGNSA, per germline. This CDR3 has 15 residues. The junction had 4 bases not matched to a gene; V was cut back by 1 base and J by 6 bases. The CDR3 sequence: CASSLVGTGGIEQYF. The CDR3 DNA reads TGTGCCAGCAGCTTAGTCGGGACAGGGGGCATCGAGCAGTACTTC.

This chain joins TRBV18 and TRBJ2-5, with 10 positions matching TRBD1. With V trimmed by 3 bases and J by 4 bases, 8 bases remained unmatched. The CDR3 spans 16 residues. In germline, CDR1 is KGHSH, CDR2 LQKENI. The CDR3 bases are TGTGCCAGCTCACCGACGGGACAGGGGATGGGAGAGACCCAGTACTTC. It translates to CASSPTGQGMGETQYF.

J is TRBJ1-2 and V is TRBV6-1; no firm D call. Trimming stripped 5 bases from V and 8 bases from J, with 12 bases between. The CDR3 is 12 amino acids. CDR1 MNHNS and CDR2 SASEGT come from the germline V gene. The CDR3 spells CASSLGPQGYTF. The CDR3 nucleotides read TGTGCCAGCAGTTTGGGTCCGCAGGGCTACACCTTC.

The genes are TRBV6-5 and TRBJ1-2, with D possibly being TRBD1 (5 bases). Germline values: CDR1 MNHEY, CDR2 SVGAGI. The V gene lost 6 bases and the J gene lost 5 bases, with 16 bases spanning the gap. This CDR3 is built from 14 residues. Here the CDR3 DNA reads TGTGCCAGCAGCGCGAGCGGGGCGGATTATGGCTACACCTTC. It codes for CASSASGADYGYTF.

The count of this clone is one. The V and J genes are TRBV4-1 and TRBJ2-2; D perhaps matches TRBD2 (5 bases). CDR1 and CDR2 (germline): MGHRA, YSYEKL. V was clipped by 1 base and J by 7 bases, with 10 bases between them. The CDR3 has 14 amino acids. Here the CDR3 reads CASSQAGVIGELFF. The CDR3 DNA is TGCGCCAGCAGCCAAGCCGGGGTTATCGGGGAGCTGTTTTTT.

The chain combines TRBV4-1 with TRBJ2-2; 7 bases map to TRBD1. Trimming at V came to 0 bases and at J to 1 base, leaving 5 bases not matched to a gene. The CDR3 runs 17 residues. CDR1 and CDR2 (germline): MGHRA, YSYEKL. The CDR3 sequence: CASSQDQDRRNTGELFF. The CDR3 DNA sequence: TGCGCCAGCAGCCAAGATCAGGACAGGAGGAACACCGGGGAGCTGTTTTTT.

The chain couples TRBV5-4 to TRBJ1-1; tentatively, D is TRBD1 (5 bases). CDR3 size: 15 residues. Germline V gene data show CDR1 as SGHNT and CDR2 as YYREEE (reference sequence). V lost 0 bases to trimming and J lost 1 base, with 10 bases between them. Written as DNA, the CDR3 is TGTGCCAGCAGCTTGGCGCCAAGGGGGAACACTGAAGCTTTCTTT. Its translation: CASSLAPRGNTEAFF.

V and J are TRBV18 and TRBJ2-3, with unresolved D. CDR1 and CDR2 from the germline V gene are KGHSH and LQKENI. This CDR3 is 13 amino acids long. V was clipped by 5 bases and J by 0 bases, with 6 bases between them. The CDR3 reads CASSFSSTDTQYF. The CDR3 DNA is TGTGCCAGCTCATTTTCTAGCACAGATACGCAGTATTTT.

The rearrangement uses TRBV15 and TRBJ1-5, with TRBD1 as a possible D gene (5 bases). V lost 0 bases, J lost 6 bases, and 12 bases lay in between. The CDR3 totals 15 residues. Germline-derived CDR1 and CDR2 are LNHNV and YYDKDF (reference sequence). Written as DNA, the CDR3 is TGTGCCACCAGCAGAGATGGGAAGGGGCTTCAGCCCCAGCATTTT. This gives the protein CATSRDGKGLQPQHF.

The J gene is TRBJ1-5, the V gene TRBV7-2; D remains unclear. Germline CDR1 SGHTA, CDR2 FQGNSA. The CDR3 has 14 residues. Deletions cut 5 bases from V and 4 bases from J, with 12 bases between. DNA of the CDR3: TGTGCCAGCAGCCCCCGGGCCGATAATCAGCCCCAGCATTTT. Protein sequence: CASSPRADNQPQHF.

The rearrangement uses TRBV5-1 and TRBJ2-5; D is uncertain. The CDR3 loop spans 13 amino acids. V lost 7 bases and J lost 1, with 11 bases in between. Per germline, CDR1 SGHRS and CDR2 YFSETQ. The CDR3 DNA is TGCGCCAGCCGGGTCTTCGGCCAAGAGACCCAGTACTTC. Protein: CASRVFGQETQYF.

The DNA for the CDR3 is TGCGCCAGCAGCTTAACCAGGTCCTTCTGGAATGAGCAGTTCTTC. As protein: CASSLTRSFWNEQFF. The chain joins TRBV5-1 to TRBJ2-1; D is uncertain. Germline assignment: CDR1 SGHRS and CDR2 YFSETQ. The CDR3 loop spans 15 amino acids. The V end lost 2 bases, the J end lost 7 bases, and 16 bases lay between the germline ends.

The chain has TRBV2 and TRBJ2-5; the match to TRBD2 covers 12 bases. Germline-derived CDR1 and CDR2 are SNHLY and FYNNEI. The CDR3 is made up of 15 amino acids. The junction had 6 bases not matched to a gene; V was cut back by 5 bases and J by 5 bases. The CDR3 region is CASSLLAGGMETQYF. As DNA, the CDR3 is TGTGCCAGCAGTTTACTAGCGGGAGGAATGGAGACCCAGTACTTC. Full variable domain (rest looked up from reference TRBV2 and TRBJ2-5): EPEVTQTPSHQVTQMGQEVILRCVPISNHLYFYWYRQILGQKVEFLVSFYNNEISEKSEIFDDQFSVERPDGSNFTLKIRSTKLEDSAMYFCASSLLAGGMETQYFGPGTRLLVL.

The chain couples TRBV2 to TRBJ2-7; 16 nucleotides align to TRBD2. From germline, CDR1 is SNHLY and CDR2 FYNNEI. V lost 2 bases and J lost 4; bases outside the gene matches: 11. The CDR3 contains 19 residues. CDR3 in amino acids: CASSETGTSGRGLEYEQYF. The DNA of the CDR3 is TGTGCCAGCAGTGAAACCGGGACTAGCGGGAGGGGGCTTGAGTACGAGCAGTACTTC.

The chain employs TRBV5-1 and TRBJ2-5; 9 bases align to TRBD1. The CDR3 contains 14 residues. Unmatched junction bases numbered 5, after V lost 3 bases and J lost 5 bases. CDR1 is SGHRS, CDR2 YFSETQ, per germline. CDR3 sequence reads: CASSWGGQGETQYF. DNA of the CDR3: TGCGCCAGCAGCTGGGGGGGACAGGGCGAGACCCAGTACTTC. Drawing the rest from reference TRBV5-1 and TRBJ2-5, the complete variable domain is KAGVTQTPRYLIKTRGQQVTLSCSPISGHRSVSWYQQTPGQGLQFLFEYFSETQRNKGNFPGRFSGRQFSNSRSEMNVSTLELGDSALYLCASSWGGQGETQYFGPGTRLLVL.

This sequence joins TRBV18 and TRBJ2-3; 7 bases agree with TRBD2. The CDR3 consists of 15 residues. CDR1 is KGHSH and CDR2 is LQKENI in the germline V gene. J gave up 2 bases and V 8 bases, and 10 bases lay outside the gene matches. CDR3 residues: CASHSGLRATDTQYF. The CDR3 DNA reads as TGTGCCAGCCACTCGGGACTAAGGGCCACAGATACGCAGTATTTT.

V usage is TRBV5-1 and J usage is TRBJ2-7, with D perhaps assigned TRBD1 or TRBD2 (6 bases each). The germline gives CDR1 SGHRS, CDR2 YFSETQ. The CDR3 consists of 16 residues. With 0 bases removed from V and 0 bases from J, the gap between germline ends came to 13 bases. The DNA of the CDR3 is TGCGCCAGCAGCTTGGACGGGGGCTCGGGCTCCTACGAGCAGTACTTC. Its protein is CASSLDGGSGSYEQYF.

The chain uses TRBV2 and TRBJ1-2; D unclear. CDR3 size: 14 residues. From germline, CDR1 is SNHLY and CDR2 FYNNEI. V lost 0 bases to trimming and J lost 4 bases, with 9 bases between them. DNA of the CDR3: TGTGCCAGCAGTGAAGCGTATCGCGTCTATGGCTACACCTTC. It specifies CASSEAYRVYGYTF.

CDR3 residues: CASSVRGPGTNEKLFF. CDR3 nucleotides: TGTGCCAGCAGCGTCAGGGGGCCAGGAACTAATGAAAAACTGTTTTTT. The rearrangement uses TRBV7-8 and TRBJ1-4, with 8 bases aligning to TRBD1. The CDR3 has 16 residues. J gave up 1 base and V 5 bases, and 6 bases lay outside the gene matches. Germline-derived CDR1 and CDR2 are SGHVS and FQNEAQ.

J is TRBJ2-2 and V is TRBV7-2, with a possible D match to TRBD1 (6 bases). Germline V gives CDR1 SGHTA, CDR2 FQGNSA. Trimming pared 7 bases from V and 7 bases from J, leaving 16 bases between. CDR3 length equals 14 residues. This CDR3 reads CASKLREGGGELFF. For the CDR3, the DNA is TGTGCCAGCAAACTCAGAGAAGGGGGCGGGGAGCTGTTTTTT. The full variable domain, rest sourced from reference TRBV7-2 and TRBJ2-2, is GAGVSQSPSNKVTEKGKDVELRCDPISGHTALYWYRQSLGQGLEFLIYFQGNSAPDKSGLPSDRFSAERTGGSVSTLTIQRTQQEDSAVYLCASKLREGGGELFFGEGSRLTVL.

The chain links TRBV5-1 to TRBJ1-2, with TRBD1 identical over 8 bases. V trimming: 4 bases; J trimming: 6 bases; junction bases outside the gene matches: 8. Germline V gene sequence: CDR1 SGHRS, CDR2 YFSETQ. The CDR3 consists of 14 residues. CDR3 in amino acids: CASSPYGQGHGYTF. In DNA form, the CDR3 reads TGCGCCAGCAGCCCATACGGACAGGGTCATGGCTACACCTTC.

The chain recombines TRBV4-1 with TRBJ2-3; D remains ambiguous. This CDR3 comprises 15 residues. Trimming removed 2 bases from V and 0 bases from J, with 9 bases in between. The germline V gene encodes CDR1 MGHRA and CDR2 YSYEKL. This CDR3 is CASSQIGSSTDTQYF. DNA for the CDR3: TGCGCCAGCAGCCAAATAGGGTCTAGCACAGATACGCAGTATTTT.